This T cell receptor (beta chain) derives from a study of radiotherapy plus CTLA-4 blockade in lung cancer. Using immunoSEQ multiplex PCR, the repertoire was profiled, and TCRdb retains in-frame clones only, with some absent. The sample carries tens of thousands of clones, 83% recorded once. Germline CDR1 reads MDHEN; CDR2 reads SYDVKM. The CDR3 length is 14 residues. The V end was cut by 7 bases, the J end by 3 bases, with 15 bases between. CTLA-4 blockade using ipilimumab, together with focal radiation, was received by patients with chemo-refractory metastatic non-small-cell lung cancer. General study points: Following radiotherapy plus ipilimumab, tumor-derived TCR clones expanded in the blood.

With respect to this clone: Antigen: not known.

This sequence joins TRBV28 and TRBJ1-2; D is uncertain. Sequencing used peripheral blood, obtained from a patient treated with radiotherapy plus ipilimumab. This TCR was recovered from a human donor with non-small cell lung cancer who had stable disease on radiotherapy plus ipilimumab. CDR3 in amino acids: CASNTGGVHYGYTF. Written as DNA, the CDR3 is TGTGCCAGCAATACCGGTGGGGTACACTATGGCTACACCTTC.